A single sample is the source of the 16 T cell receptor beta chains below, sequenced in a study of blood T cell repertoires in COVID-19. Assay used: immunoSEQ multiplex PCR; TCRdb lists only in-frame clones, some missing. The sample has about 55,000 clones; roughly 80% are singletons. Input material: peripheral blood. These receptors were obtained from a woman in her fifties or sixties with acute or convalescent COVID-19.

The DNA for the CDR3 is TGTGCCGCTAGGGGCTTACGGGGGGGTGAGAACTATGGCTACACCTTC. It specifies CAARGLRGGENYGYTF. This chain uses TRBV28 with TRBJ1-2; a possible D gene is TRBD1 (5 bases). Trimming pared 11 bases from V and 2 bases from J, leaving 24 bases between. There are 16 residues in the CDR3. CDR1 is MDHEN, CDR2 SYDVKM, per germline.

CDR3 nucleotide sequence: TGTGCCAGCTCACACCAACTAGCAGGATCGGTTGATGAGCAGTTCTTC. It encodes CASSHQLAGSVDEQFF. This chain uses TRBV18 with TRBJ2-1; D is possibly TRBD2 (6 bases). CDR3 length: 16 residues. Looked up from germline, CDR1 is KGHSH and CDR2 is LQKENI. Trimming shortened V by 4 bases and J by 8 bases, and 21 bases separated the two germline ends.

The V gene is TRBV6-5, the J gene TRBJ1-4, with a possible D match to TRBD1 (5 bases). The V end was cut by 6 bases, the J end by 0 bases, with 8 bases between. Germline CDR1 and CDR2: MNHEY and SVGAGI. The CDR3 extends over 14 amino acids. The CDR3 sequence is CASRLTATNEKLFF. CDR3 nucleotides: TGTGCCAGCAGGCTGACAGCAACTAATGAAAAACTGTTTTTT.

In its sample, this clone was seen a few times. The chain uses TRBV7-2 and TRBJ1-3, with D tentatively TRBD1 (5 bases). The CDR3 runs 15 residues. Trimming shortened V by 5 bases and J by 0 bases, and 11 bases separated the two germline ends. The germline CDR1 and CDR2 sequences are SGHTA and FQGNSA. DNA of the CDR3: TGTGCCAGCAGCGCGGGACCGCACTCTGGAAACACCATATATTTT. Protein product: CASSAGPHSGNTIYF.

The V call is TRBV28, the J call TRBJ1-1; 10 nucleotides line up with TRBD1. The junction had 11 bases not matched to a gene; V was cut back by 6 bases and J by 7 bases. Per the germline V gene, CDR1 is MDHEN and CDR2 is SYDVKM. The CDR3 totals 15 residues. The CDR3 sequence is CASSTGPGTGDEAFF. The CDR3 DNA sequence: TGTGCCAGCAGCACCGGGCCCGGGACAGGGGATGAAGCTTTCTTT.

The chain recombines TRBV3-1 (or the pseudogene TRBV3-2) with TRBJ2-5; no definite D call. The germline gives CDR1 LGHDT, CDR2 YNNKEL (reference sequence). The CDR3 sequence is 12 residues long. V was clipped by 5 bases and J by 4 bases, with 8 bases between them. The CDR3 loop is CASSWYRETQYF. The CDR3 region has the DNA TGTGCCAGCAGCTGGTACAGAGAGACCCAGTACTTC.

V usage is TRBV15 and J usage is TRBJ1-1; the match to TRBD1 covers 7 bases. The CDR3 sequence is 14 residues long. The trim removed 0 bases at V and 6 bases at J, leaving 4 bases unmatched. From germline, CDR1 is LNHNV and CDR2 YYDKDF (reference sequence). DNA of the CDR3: TGTGCCACCAGCAGAGACGACAGGGTATCTGAAGCTTTCTTT. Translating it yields CATSRDDRVSEAFF.

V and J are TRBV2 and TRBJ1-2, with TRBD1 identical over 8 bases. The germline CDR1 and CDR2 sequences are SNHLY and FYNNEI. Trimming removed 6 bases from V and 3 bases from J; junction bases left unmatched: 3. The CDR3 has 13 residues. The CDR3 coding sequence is TGTGCCAGCAGAGCGGACAGGGACTATGGCTACACCTTC. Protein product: CASRADRDYGYTF.

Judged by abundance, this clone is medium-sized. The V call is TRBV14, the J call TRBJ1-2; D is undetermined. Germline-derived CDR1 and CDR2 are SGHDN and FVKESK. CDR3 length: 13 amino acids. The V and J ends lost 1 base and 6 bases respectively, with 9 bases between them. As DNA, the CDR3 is TGTGCCAGCAGCCAAGTAATCTTAAATGGCTACACCTTC. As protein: CASSQVILNGYTF.

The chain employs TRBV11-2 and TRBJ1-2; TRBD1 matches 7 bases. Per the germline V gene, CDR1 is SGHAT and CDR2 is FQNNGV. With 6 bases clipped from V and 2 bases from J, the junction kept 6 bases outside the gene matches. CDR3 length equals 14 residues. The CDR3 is CASSSNRGNYGYTF. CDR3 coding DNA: TGTGCCAGCAGTTCGAACAGGGGCAACTATGGCTACACCTTC.

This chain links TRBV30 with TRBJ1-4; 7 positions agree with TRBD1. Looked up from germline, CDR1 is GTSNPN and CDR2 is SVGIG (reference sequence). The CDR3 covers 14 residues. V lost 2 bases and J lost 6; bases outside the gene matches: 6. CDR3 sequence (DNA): TGTGCCTGGAGTTCAGGGGGGTCTTATGAAAAACTGTTTTTT. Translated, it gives CAWSSGGSYEKLFF.

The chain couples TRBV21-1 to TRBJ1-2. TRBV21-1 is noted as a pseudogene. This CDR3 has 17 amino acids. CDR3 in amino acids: CASSTGDRGGATYGYTF. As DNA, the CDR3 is TGTGCCAGCAGCACGGGGGACCGGGGGGGGGCTACCTATGGCTACACCTTC.

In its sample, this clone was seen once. The CDR3 region has the DNA TGTGCCAGTAGTACCCCGCAGGAGCGGGAGGGGTATGAGCAGTTCTTC. Encoded protein: CASSTPQEREGYEQFF. This sequence joins TRBV19 and TRBJ2-1; 10 nucleotides match TRBD2. Germline CDR1 and CDR2: LNHDA and SQIVND (reference sequence). The CDR3 sequence is 16 residues long. V shed 4 bases, J shed 8 bases, and the junction held 11 bases outside the gene matches.

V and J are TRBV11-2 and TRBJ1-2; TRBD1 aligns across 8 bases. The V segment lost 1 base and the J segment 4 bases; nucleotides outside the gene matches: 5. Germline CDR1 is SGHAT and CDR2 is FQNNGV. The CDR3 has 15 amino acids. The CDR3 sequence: CASSLGTGSTYGYTF. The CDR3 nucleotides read TGTGCCAGCAGCTTAGGGACAGGGTCAACCTATGGCTACACCTTC.

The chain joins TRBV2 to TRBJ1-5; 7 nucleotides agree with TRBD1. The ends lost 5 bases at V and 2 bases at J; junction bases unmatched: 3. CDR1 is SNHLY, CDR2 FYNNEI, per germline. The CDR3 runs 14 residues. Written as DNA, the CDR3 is TGTGCCAGCAGTCCTGACAGGGGCAATCAGCCCCAGCATTTT. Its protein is CASSPDRGNQPQHF.

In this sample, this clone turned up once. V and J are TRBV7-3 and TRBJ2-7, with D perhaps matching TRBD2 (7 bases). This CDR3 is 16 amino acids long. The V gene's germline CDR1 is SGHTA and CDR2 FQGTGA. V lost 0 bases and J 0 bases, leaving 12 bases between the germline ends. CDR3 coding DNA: TGTGCCAGCAGCTTAACCGGGGGGCAGAGCTCCTACGAGCAGTACTTC. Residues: CASSLTGGQSSYEQYF.